The 25 T cell receptor beta chains given below trace back to one sample, sequenced in a study of T cell responses to AZD1222 COVID-19 vaccine. The method was immunoSEQ multiplex PCR; TCRdb's version includes in-frame clones alone and lacks a portion of them. The repertoire has about 140,000 clones, more than 85% of them found once; the top ten carry around 3.3%. The material was peripheral blood, obtained 28 days after the second AZD1222 dose. The receptors here all came from an adult who received the AZD1222 COVID-19 vaccine.

The rearrangement joins TRBV2 to TRBJ1-1; D unresolved. V was trimmed by 4 bases and J by 5 bases, leaving 14 bases between them. There are 14 residues in the CDR3. Germline loops: CDR1 SNHLY, CDR2 FYNNEI. The CDR3 sequence is CASSVSGRRTEAFF. Here the CDR3 DNA reads TGTGCCAGCAGTGTTTCGGGCCGCAGGACTGAAGCTTTCTTT.

The chain joins TRBV4-1 to TRBJ2-3; D may be TRBD1 or TRBD2 (5 bases each). V was cut by 0 bases and J by 4 bases, with 14 bases left in between. CDR3 length: 16 residues. Germline lookup yields CDR1 MGHRA and CDR2 YSYEKL. The CDR3 sequence is CASSQDGGRRSDTQYF. Here the CDR3 DNA reads TGCGCCAGCAGCCAAGATGGGGGACGTAGATCAGATACGCAGTATTTT.

The chain employs TRBV7-9 and TRBJ1-1; D remains ambiguous. Trimming cost V 5 bases and J 2 bases, with 9 bases left between them. This CDR3 is 13 amino acids long. The germline gives CDR1 SEHNR, CDR2 FQNEAQ (reference sequence). Here the CDR3 reads CASSLSENTEAFF. Written as DNA, the CDR3 is TGTGCCAGCAGCCTCAGTGAAAACACTGAAGCTTTCTTT.

The chain combines TRBV3-1 (or the pseudogene TRBV3-2) with TRBJ2-1; no reliable D call. V gave up 4 bases and J gave up 9 bases, with 10 bases separating them. The CDR3 sequence is 12 residues long. Germline assignment: CDR1 LGHDT and CDR2 YNNKEL (reference sequence). The CDR3 is CASSPRSSEQFF. As DNA, the CDR3 is TGTGCCAGCAGCCCCCGGAGCAGTGAGCAGTTCTTC.

This rearrangement joins TRBV30 to TRBJ2-5; D is possibly TRBD2 (5 bases). Trimming stripped 2 bases from V and 1 base from J, with 11 bases between. The CDR3 is 14 residues long. The germline V gene encodes CDR1 GTSNPN and CDR2 SVGIG (reference sequence). The CDR3 region is CAWSLRGIQETQYF. DNA for the CDR3: TGTGCCTGGAGTCTACGGGGTATCCAAGAGACCCAGTACTTC.

V gene TRBV5-1 combines with J gene TRBJ2-6; D perhaps matches TRBD2 (5 bases). The V gene lost 4 bases and the J gene lost 6 bases, with 17 bases spanning the gap. Looked up from germline, CDR1 is SGHRS and CDR2 is YFSETQ. This CDR3 has 16 residues. The CDR3 is CASSLSGNSEANVLTF. CDR3 in DNA: TGCGCCAGCAGCCTTTCCGGGAACTCGGAGGCCAACGTCCTGACTTTC. The full variable domain, rest sourced from reference TRBV5-1 and TRBJ2-6, is KAGVTQTPRYLIKTRGQQVTLSCSPISGHRSVSWYQQTPGQGLQFLFEYFSETQRNKGNFPGRFSGRQFSNSRSEMNVSTLELGDSALYLCASSLSGNSEANVLTFGAGSRLTVL.

The rearrangement links TRBV18 to TRBJ2-1; D is perhaps TRBD2 (6 bases). Trimming stripped 5 bases from V and 6 bases from J, with 17 bases between. The germline gives CDR1 KGHSH, CDR2 LQKENI. The CDR3 length is 15 residues. CDR3 in amino acids: CASSASAGSFNEQFF. The CDR3 coding sequence is TGTGCCAGCTCAGCCTCGGCGGGAAGTTTCAATGAGCAGTTCTTC.

This chain connects TRBV27 to TRBJ2-7; D is unresolved. In germline, CDR1 is MNHEY, CDR2 SMNVEV (reference sequence). CDR3 size: 14 residues. The V end was cut by 6 bases, the J end by 5 bases, with 17 bases between. CDR3 protein: CASSLLSISDEQYF. In DNA, the CDR3 is TGTGCCAGCAGCCTACTATCAATCAGCGACGAGCAGTACTTC.

The chain employs TRBV28 and TRBJ1-2, with no clear D. V was pared by 3 bases and J by 1 base, with 6 bases between. The CDR3 totals 13 residues. Germline CDR1 MDHEN, CDR2 SYDVKM. The CDR3: CASSFSDNYGYTF. In nucleotides, the CDR3 is TGTGCCAGCAGTTTTTCAGATAACTATGGCTACACCTTC.

Written as DNA, the CDR3 is TGTGCCAGTAGTATGGGGTTCAATCAGCCCCAGCATTTT. It translates to CASSMGFNQPQHF. The rearrangement links TRBV19 to TRBJ1-5; no clear D. Trimming removed 3 bases at V and 3 bases at J, with 6 bases between. The CDR3 has 13 amino acids. Germline CDR1 reads LNHDA; CDR2 reads SQIVND (reference sequence).

The chain has TRBV28 and TRBJ1-4; D ambiguous. The V end lost 5 bases, the J end lost 0 bases, and 10 bases lay between the germline ends. This CDR3 spans 15 amino acids. Looked up from germline, CDR1 is MDHEN and CDR2 is SYDVKM. For the CDR3, the DNA is TGTGCCAGCAGTCGTTACAGAGCAACTAATGAAAAACTGTTTTTT. Translation gives CASSRYRATNEKLFF.

The CDR3 DNA follows: TGTGCCAGCAGCCAAGAAACGCCCATTGGAGGGGGGAAAGCTTTCTTT. Residues: CASSQETPIGGGKAFF. This sequence joins TRBV4-2 and TRBJ1-1, with D tentatively TRBD1 (6 bases). The CDR3 has 16 residues. Trimming left V 0 bases short and J 9 bases short, with 20 bases between. Germline CDR1 is LGHNA and CDR2 is YNFKEQ.

The V call is TRBV5-4, the J call TRBJ2-2; no clear D. The CDR3 sequence is 16 residues long. Germline V lookup: CDR1 SGHNT, CDR2 YYREEE (reference sequence). The V and J ends lost 0 bases and 0 bases respectively, with 9 bases between them. CDR3 region: CASSLASGPNTGELFF. In nucleotides, the CDR3 is TGTGCCAGCAGCTTGGCTTCAGGCCCGAACACCGGGGAGCTGTTTTTT.

The gene calls are TRBV5-6 and TRBJ1-2; unclear D gene. This CDR3 is 14 amino acids long. Deletions cut 0 bases from V and 4 bases from J, with 10 bases between. In germline, CDR1 is SGHDT, CDR2 YYEEEE. The CDR3 DNA follows: TGTGCCAGCAGCTTGGTGCATGAGAGCTATGGCTACACCTTC. It yields the protein CASSLVHESYGYTF.

The chain couples TRBV19 to TRBJ2-5; weak D call: TRBD2 (6 bases). V was clipped by 2 bases and J by 3 bases, with 13 bases between them. This CDR3 comprises 15 residues. Germline assignment: CDR1 LNHDA and CDR2 SQIVND (reference sequence). DNA of the CDR3: TGTGCCAGTAGTATACCCTATGGGGAGGAAGAGACCCAGTACTTC. It encodes CASSIPYGEEETQYF.

The chain is built from TRBV7-2 and TRBJ1-5; TRBD1 is a possible D gene (5 bases). CDR1 and CDR2 from the germline V gene are SGHTA and FQGNSA. V lost 2 bases, J lost 4 bases, and 9 bases lay in between. The CDR3 contains 14 residues. Here the CDR3 DNA reads TGTGCCAGCAGCTTAAGGGGTAGTAATCAGCCCCAGCATTTT. It encodes CASSLRGSNQPQHF.

The V and J genes are TRBV5-4 and TRBJ1-3; 8 positions match TRBD1. V lost 0 bases to trimming and J lost 7 bases; unmatched junction nucleotides: 6. CDR3 length: 15 residues. Germline CDR1 and CDR2: SGHNT and YYREEE (reference sequence). CDR3 residues: CASSLAGQGSNTIYF. The DNA for the CDR3 is TGTGCCAGCAGCTTGGCCGGACAGGGTTCTAACACCATATATTTT.

This clone was observed a few times. The gene calls are TRBV4-3 and TRBJ1-1, with D unclear. The CDR3 has 14 amino acids. Trimming removed 1 base from V and 12 bases from J, with 18 bases in between. Per the germline V gene, CDR1 is LGHNA and CDR2 is YSLEER. CDR3 region: CASSQGLEGFEPFF. The CDR3 nucleotides read TGCGCCAGCAGCCAAGGCTTAGAGGGCTTCGAGCCTTTCTTT.

The sample holds one count of this clone. This chain links TRBV15 with TRBJ1-2; D is perhaps TRBD1 (5 bases). Germline lookup yields CDR1 LNHNV and CDR2 YYDKDF (reference sequence). The CDR3 length is 13 residues. V lost 5 bases and J lost 8, with 15 bases in between. CDR3 amino acids: CATSARQPLGYTF. DNA of the CDR3: TGTGCCACCAGCGCTAGACAGCCCCTGGGCTACACCTTC.

This rearrangement joins TRBV28 to TRBJ1-3, with TRBD1 matching 7 bases. There are 15 residues in the CDR3. V trimming: 6 bases; J trimming: 6 bases; junction bases outside the gene matches: 11. Germline CDR1 MDHEN, CDR2 SYDVKM. This CDR3 is CASSGRGQPINTIYF. CDR3 nucleotide sequence: TGTGCCAGCAGCGGGAGGGGACAGCCTATAAACACCATATATTTT.

The chain recombines TRBV4-3 with TRBJ2-1; 11 nucleotides line up with TRBD2. V lost 1 base, J lost 8 bases, and 7 bases stayed unmatched. The length of the CDR3 is 16 residues. Germline-derived CDR1 and CDR2 are LGHNA and YSLEER. CDR3 nucleotides: TGCGCCAGCAGCCAAGGCCCTAGCGGGAGGTTTGATGAGCAGTTCTTC. This codes for CASSQGPSGRFDEQFF.

The V call is TRBV29-1, the J call TRBJ2-2; possible D gene TRBD2, 5 bases. Trimming stripped 7 bases from V and 0 bases from J, with 12 bases between. Germline CDR1 is SQVTM and CDR2 is ANQGSEA. The length of the CDR3 is 14 residues. The CDR3, as DNA: TGCAGCGCCTCCGTGGGAGCGAACACCGGGGAGCTGTTTTTT. Protein: CSASVGANTGELFF.

The DNA of the CDR3 is TGTGCCAGCAGCGAGCGGGACCCCTCCTACGAGCAGTACTTC. This codes for CASSERDPSYEQYF. This chain uses TRBV7-2 with TRBJ2-7; 7 bases line up with TRBD2. Trimming removed 5 bases from V and 0 bases from J; junction bases left unmatched: 4. Germline CDR1 SGHTA, CDR2 FQGNSA. CDR3 length equals 14 residues.

As DNA, the CDR3 is TGTGCCAGCACCGCAGGGGGAGGGGTGGAAGCTTTCTTT. Translated: CASTAGGGVEAFF. The rearrangement links TRBV2 to TRBJ1-1, with 7 bases aligning to TRBD1. Per the germline V gene, CDR1 is SNHLY and CDR2 is FYNNEI. Trimming removed 7 bases from V and 8 bases from J; junction bases left unmatched: 10. The CDR3 totals 13 residues.

The V call is TRBV25-1, the J call TRBJ2-5, with 9 bases fitting TRBD1. The CDR3 spans 16 residues. The J segment lost 3 bases and the V segment lost 6 bases, leaving 11 bases of the junction unmatched. Germline CDR1 reads MGHDK; CDR2 reads SYGVNS. CDR3 DNA sequence: TGTGCCAGCAGCAGCCTACGGGACAGGGAAGAAGAGACCCAGTACTTC. It yields the protein CASSSLRDREEETQYF.